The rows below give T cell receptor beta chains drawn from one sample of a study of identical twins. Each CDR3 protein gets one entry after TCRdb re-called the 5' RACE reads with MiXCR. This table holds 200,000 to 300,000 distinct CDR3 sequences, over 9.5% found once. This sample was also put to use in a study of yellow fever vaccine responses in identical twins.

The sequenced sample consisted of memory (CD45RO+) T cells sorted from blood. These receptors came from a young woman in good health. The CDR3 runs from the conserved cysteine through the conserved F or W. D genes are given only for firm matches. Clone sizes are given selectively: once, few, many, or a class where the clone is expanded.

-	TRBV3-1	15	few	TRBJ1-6	TGTGCCAGCAGCCAAGAAGGGGTCCGGAATTCACCCCTCCACTTT	CASSQEGVRNSPLHF
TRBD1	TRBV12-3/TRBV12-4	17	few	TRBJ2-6	TGTGCCAGCAGACTGGACAGGGCAGCAGGAGGGGCCAACGTCCTGACTTTC	CASRLDRAAGGANVLTF
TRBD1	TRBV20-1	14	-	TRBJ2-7	TGCAGTGCTCCCACGACAGGGTTCTCCTACGAGCAGTACTTC	CSAPTTGFSYEQYF
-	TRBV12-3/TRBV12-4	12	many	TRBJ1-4	TGTGCCAGCAGTTTAAGGGGTGAAAAACTGTTTTTT	CASSLRGEKLFF
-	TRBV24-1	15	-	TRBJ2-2	TGTGCCACCAGTGCCGGCGCTTTGAACACCGGGGAGCTGTTTTTT	CATSAGALNTGELFF
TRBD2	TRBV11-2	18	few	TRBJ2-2	TGTGCCAGCAGCCCGCGACTAGCGGGGGGACGGAACACCGGGGAGCTGTTTTTT	CASSPRLAGGRNTGELFF
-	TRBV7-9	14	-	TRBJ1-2	TGTGCCAGCAGCTTAAAAGGACAGAACTATGGCTACACCTTC	CASSLKGQNYGYTF
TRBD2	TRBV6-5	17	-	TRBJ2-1	TGTGCCAGCAGTAACCGAACTAGCGGGAGAGGCTACAATGAGCAGTTCTTC	CASSNRTSGRGYNEQFF
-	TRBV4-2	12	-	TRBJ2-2	TGTGCCAGCAGCCTAACTACCGGGGAGCTGTTTTTT	CASSLTTGELFF
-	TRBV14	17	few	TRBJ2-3	TGTGCCAGCAGCCAAGAAGCAACGGGGTGGGGCACAGATACGCAGTATTTT	CASSQEATGWGTDTQYF
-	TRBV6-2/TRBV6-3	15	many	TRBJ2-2	TGTGCCAGCAGTACCGGGAAGGCGGACACCGGGGAGCTGTTTTTT	CASSTGKADTGELFF
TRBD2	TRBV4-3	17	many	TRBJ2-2	TGCGCCAGCAGCCAAGATCCTAGCGGGAGTTACACCGGGGAGCTGTTTTTT	CASSQDPSGSYTGELFF
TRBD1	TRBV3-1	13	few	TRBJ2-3	TGTGCCAGCAGCCAGGACTCAGGGGGTACGCAGTATTTT	CASSQDSGGTQYF
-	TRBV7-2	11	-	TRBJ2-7	TGTGCCAGCAGCTCCCAAGAGGTGCGGTACTTC	CASSSQEVRYF
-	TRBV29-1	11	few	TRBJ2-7	TGCAGCGTTTTGACGGGGTACGAGCAGTACTTC	CSVLTGYEQYF
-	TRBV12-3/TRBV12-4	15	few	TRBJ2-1	TGTGCCAGCAGTCCCAACCGGGAACAATACAATGAGCAGTTCTTC	CASSPNREQYNEQFF
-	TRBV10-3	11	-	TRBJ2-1	TGTGCCATCAGTGAGTTGAATGAGCAGTTCTTC	CAISELNEQFF
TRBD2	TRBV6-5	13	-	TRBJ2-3	TGTGCCAGCAGTTACTCGACGGGAGGAACGCAGTATTTT	CASSYSTGGTQYF
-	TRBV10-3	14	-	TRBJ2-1	TGTGCCACCCGCCCCAGGCTGGACGGCAATGAGCAGTTCTTC	CATRPRLDGNEQFF
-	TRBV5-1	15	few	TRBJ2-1	TGCGCCAGCAGTCCCGAGGCACGCTCCTACAATGAGCAGTTCTTC	CASSPEARSYNEQFF
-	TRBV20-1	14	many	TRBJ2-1	TGCAGTGCAGACCGGGACCCCAAAGACAATGAGCAGTTCTTC	CSADRDPKDNEQFF
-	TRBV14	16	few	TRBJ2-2	TGTGCCAGCAGCCCCCGGCCGGGACTGAACACCGGGGAGCTGTTTTTT	CASSPRPGLNTGELFF
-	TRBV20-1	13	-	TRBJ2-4	TGCAGTGCCCCGGGTTCCGGGACCCACATTCAGTACTTC	CSAPGSGTHIQYF
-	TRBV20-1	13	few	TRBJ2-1	TGCAGTGCTAGTCATCCGGGGTTGAATGAGCAGTTCTTC	CSASHPGLNEQFF
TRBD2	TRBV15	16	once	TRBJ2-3	TGTGCCACCAGCAGGGGGACTAGCGGGAGACCAGATACGCAGTATTTT	CATSRGTSGRPDTQYF
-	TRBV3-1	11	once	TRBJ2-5	TGTGCCACCGGATCCGAGGAGACCCAGTACTTC	CATGSEETQYF
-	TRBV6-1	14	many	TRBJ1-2	TGTGCCAGCAGCCGACTGGGGGGCGGTCGGGGCTACACCTTC	CASSRLGGGRGYTF
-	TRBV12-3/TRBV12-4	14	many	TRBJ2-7	TGTGCCAGCAGCCGACTCGACGGTCCTGGGGAGCAGTACTTC	CASSRLDGPGEQYF
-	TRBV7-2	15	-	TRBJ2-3	TGTGCCAGCAGTCCGGGGGTAATCGGCACAGATACGCAGTATTTT	CASSPGVIGTDTQYF
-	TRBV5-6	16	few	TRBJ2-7	TGTGCCAGCAGCTTGAGGGGATTCTCTTCATCCTACGAGCAGTACTTC	CASSLRGFSSSYEQYF
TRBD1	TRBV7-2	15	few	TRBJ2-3	TGTGCCAGCAGCTTAGGGACAGGGGTAACAGATACGCAGTATTTT	CASSLGTGVTDTQYF
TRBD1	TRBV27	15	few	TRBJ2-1	TGTGCCAGCAGTTTCACAGGGGATTCCTACAATGAGCAGTTCTTC	CASSFTGDSYNEQFF
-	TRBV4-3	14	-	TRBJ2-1	TGCGCCAGCAGCCAAATTCTCGAGGGCAATGAGCAGTTCTTC	CASSQILEGNEQFF
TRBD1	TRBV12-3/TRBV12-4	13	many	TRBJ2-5	TGTGCCAGCAGTCAAGACAGGGCAGAGACCCAGTACTTC	CASSQDRAETQYF
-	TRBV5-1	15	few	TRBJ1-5	TGCGCCAGCAGCCCGGACGCCAATAGCAATCAGCCCCAGCATTTT	CASSPDANSNQPQHF
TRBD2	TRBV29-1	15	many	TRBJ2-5	TGCAGCGTTAGCGGGACTAGCGGCGACCAAGAGACCCAGTACTTC	CSVSGTSGDQETQYF
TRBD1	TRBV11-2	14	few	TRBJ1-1	TGTGCCAGCAGCCGGGGGACAGGGCGGACTGAAGCTTTCTTT	CASSRGTGRTEAFF
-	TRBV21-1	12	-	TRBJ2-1	TGTGCCAGCAGCAAAGTGGGCAATGAGCAGTTCTTC	CASSKVGNEQFF
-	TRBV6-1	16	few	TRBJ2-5	TGTGCCAGCAGCGGAGGGACACCGGGGGCGGGAGAGACCCAGTACTTC	CASSGGTPGAGETQYF
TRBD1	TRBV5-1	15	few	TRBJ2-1	TGCGCCAGCACCCCGGGACAGGGGGCGTGGGTTGAGCAGTTCTTC	CASTPGQGAWVEQFF
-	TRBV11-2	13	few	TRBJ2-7	TGTGCCAGCAGCTTAATGTCGGCAGGCGAGCAGTACTTC	CASSLMSAGEQYF